These 25 T cell receptor beta chains were all obtained from the same sample, sequenced in a study of beta chain features in type 1 diabetes. Notes on the study in general: Type 1 diabetes patients showed a moderate but significant shortening of TCRB CDR3s in all four CD4+ subsets.

Every isolated RNA sample was fully reverse transcribed, so sequencing captured expressed TCRB transcripts. TCRdb keeps only in-frame clones here, not all; method: immunoSEQ multiplex PCR. The sample has around 360,000 clones; over 10% are singletons. No antigens are known for them. Input material: naive CD4+ T cells from blood. These receptors were taken from a woman under 30 with type 1 diabetes.

The chain uses TRBV5-1 and TRBJ2-7; a possible D gene is TRBD2 (6 bases). V lost 4 bases and J lost 1, with 12 bases in between. Germline-derived CDR1 and CDR2 are SGHRS and YFSETQ. This CDR3 is 14 amino acids long. Here the CDR3 DNA reads TGCGCCAGCAGCCCTCAGCGGGCATCCTACGAGCAGTACTTC. Translated, it gives CASSPQRASYEQYF.

The J gene is TRBJ1-1, the V gene TRBV27, with D unclear. Germline CDR1 reads MNHEY; CDR2 reads SMNVEV (reference sequence). The V and J ends lost 6 bases and 1 base respectively, with 12 bases between them. The CDR3 totals 14 residues. Written as DNA, the CDR3 is TGTGCCAGCAGATCCTGGATAGCGAACACTGAAGCTTTCTTT. Residues: CASRSWIANTEAFF.

V and J are TRBV15 and TRBJ1-5; 9 bases map to TRBD1. V lost 6 bases and J lost 5; bases outside the gene matches: 8. The germline gives CDR1 LNHNV, CDR2 YYDKDF (reference sequence). CDR3 length: 15 amino acids. The CDR3 DNA follows: TGTGCCACCAGGAGGGACAGGGAGGTCCATCAGCCCCAGCATTTT. Its translation is CATRRDREVHQPQHF.

This clone was counted only a few times. This rearrangement joins TRBV18 to TRBJ1-1; a possible D gene is TRBD1 (6 bases). The CDR3 has 14 amino acids. In germline, CDR1 is KGHSH, CDR2 LQKENI. The V and J ends lost 0 bases and 5 bases respectively, with 10 bases between them. CDR3 amino acids: CASSPPVRGTEAFF. CDR3 DNA: TGTGCCAGCTCACCACCGGTCAGGGGAACTGAAGCTTTCTTT.

V and J are TRBV4-3 and TRBJ1-3; no firm D call. V lost 0 bases, J lost 3 bases, and 9 bases lay in between. The CDR3 consists of 15 residues. The germline V gene has CDR1 LGHNA and CDR2 YSLEER. This chain's CDR3 is CASSQEEGFGNTIYF. In DNA form, the CDR3 reads TGCGCCAGCAGCCAAGAGGAGGGCTTTGGAAACACCATATATTTT.

About this clone: This CDR3 is also generated by other DNA sequences in the sample. The chain links TRBV11-2 to TRBJ2-2; TRBD2 aligns across 10 bases. V lost 5 bases, J lost 4 bases, and 4 bases stayed unmatched. This CDR3 contains 15 residues. Germline CDR1 and CDR2: SGHAT and FQNNGV. CDR3 residues: CASSPRLAGTGELFF. CDR3 DNA sequence: TGTGCCAGCAGCCCCCGACTAGCGGGCACCGGGGAGCTGTTTTTT. Drawing the rest from reference TRBV11-2 and TRBJ2-2, the complete variable domain is EAGVAQSPRYKIIEKRQSVAFWCNPISGHATLYWYQQILGQGPKLLIQFQNNGVVDDSQLPKDRFSAERLKGVDSTLKIQPAKLEDSAVYLCASSPRLAGTGELFFGEGSRLTVL.

This clone appeared a few times. V and J are TRBV2 and TRBJ2-3; possible D gene TRBD2, 6 bases. Germline V CDR1 and CDR2: SNHLY, FYNNEI. This CDR3 has 12 residues. V lost 6 bases and J 6 bases, leaving 10 bases between the germline ends. The CDR3 nucleotides read TGTGCCAGCAGGCAGGGACTGGATACGCAGTATTTT. Protein sequence: CASRQGLDTQYF.

The chain employs TRBV5-4 and TRBJ2-5, with 9 nucleotides matching TRBD2. V shed 1 base, J shed 4 bases, and the junction held 11 bases outside the gene matches. The length of the CDR3 is 17 residues. Germline assignment: CDR1 SGHNT and CDR2 YYREEE (reference sequence). This chain's CDR3 is CASSLRREGLGAETQYF. DNA for the CDR3: TGTGCCAGCAGCTTGAGGCGGGAGGGCCTAGGAGCAGAGACCCAGTACTTC.

The rearrangement uses TRBV15 and TRBJ2-7, with 8 bases identical to TRBD2. This CDR3 has 17 amino acids. Germline V gives CDR1 LNHNV, CDR2 YYDKDF (reference sequence). Trimming cost V 2 bases and J 4 bases; bases outside gene matches: 13. The CDR3: CATSRPLSAGEGYEQYF. For the CDR3, the DNA is TGTGCCACCAGCAGACCATTATCAGCGGGAGAAGGTTACGAGCAGTACTTC.

V and J are TRBV10-3 and TRBJ2-2, with a tentative D call TRBD1 (5 bases). The ends were cut back, 4 bases at V and 0 bases at J, with 9 bases in the middle. Germline V CDR1 and CDR2: ENHRY, SYGVKD. The CDR3 has 15 residues. The CDR3 coding sequence is TGTGCCATCAGTGGAAGGGGTACGAACACCGGGGAGCTGTTTTTT. Its translation is CAISGRGTNTGELFF.

This clone was found a few times. V usage is TRBV7-9 and J usage is TRBJ1-4, with D possibly matching TRBD1 (6 bases). There are 17 residues in the CDR3. Germline values: CDR1 SEHNR, CDR2 FQNEAQ (reference sequence). V shed 3 bases and J shed 8 bases, with 22 bases lying between them. The CDR3 spells CASSFWKNREVVEKLFF. The CDR3 DNA reads as TGTGCCAGCAGCTTTTGGAAGAACAGGGAAGTGGTCGAAAAACTGTTTTTT.

V is TRBV2 and J is TRBJ2-3, with D perhaps TRBD2 (6 bases). The CDR3 consists of 13 residues. Trimming shortened V by 7 bases and J by 4 bases, and 12 bases separated the two germline ends. Germline CDR1 reads SNHLY; CDR2 reads FYNNEI. The CDR3 coding sequence is TGTGCCAGCACCCTAGCGTGGTCAGATACGCAGTATTTT. Protein sequence: CASTLAWSDTQYF.

Details on this clone: This specimen includes other DNA sequences encoding the same CDR3. The gene calls are TRBV9 and TRBJ2-7; no definite D call. Germline V gene data show CDR1 as SGDLS and CDR2 as YYNGEE. The CDR3 runs 14 residues. V was pared by 0 bases and J by 0 bases, with 7 bases between. CDR3 sequence: CASSVVGSSYEQYF. CDR3 nucleotide sequence: TGTGCCAGCAGCGTAGTTGGCAGCTCCTACGAGCAGTACTTC.

The sample holds a few counts of this clone. This chain links TRBV11-2 with TRBJ2-1; 12 bases map to TRBD2. The CDR3 sequence is 18 residues long. The V and J ends lost 4 bases and 0 bases, in that order; junction bases with no gene match: 7. Germline V gene sequence: CDR1 SGHAT, CDR2 FQNNGV. For the CDR3, the DNA is TGTGCCAGCAGCTCGACGGGACTAGCGGGCAGCTCCTACAATGAGCAGTTCTTC. Translating gives CASSSTGLAGSSYNEQFF. Full variable domain (remainder filled in from reference TRBV11-2 and TRBJ2-1): EAGVAQSPRYKIIEKRQSVAFWCNPISGHATLYWYQQILGQGPKLLIQFQNNGVVDDSQLPKDRFSAERLKGVDSTLKIQPAKLEDSAVYLCASSSTGLAGSSYNEQFFGPGTRLTVL.

The rearrangement joins TRBV11-3 to TRBJ1-1; a possible D gene is TRBD1 (5 bases). This CDR3 contains 13 residues. V was trimmed by 4 bases and J by 4 bases, leaving 10 bases between them. In germline, CDR1 is SGHNT, CDR2 YENEEA. CDR3 nucleotide sequence: TGTGCCAGCAGCTACGGGGGGGGCACTGAAGCTTTCTTT. Protein: CASSYGGGTEAFF.

This clone turned up a few times. V gene TRBV19 combines with J gene TRBJ2-2; 9 bases are shared with TRBD2. The CDR3 has 14 residues. The V and J ends lost 5 bases and 5 bases, in that order; junction bases with no gene match: 3. Germline CDR1 reads LNHDA; CDR2 reads SQIVND (reference sequence). CDR3: CASSSGLATGELFF. The CDR3 DNA follows: TGTGCCAGTAGTTCGGGACTAGCAACCGGGGAGCTGTTTTTT.

This clone was counted only a few times. This chain links TRBV5-4 with TRBJ2-5, with a tentative D call TRBD1 (6 bases). V lost 4 bases and J 2 bases, leaving 9 bases between the germline ends. Germline CDR1 is SGHNT and CDR2 is YYREEE (reference sequence). CDR3 length: 13 amino acids. This CDR3 is CASSQTGQETQYF. In DNA form, the CDR3 reads TGTGCCAGCAGCCAAACAGGGCAAGAGACCCAGTACTTC. The full variable domain, with the rest looked up from reference TRBV5-4 and TRBJ2-5, is ETGVTQSPTHLIKTRGQQVTLRCSSQSGHNTVSWYQQALGQGPQFIFQYYREEENGRGNFPPRFSGLQFPNYSSELNVNALELDDSALYLCASSQTGQETQYFGPGTRLLVL.

The chain couples TRBV7-7 to TRBJ2-1, with 7 nucleotides matching TRBD1. The length of the CDR3 is 13 residues. V shed 5 bases, J shed 11 bases, and the junction held 9 bases outside the gene matches. Germline assignment: CDR1 SSHAT and CDR2 FNYEAQ (reference sequence). This chain's CDR3 is CASSPRDRPKQFF. Here the CDR3 DNA reads TGTGCCAGCAGCCCCCGGGACAGACCAAAGCAGTTCTTC.

There are a few counts of this clone. The chain has TRBV29-1 and TRBJ1-6, with 7 bases that match TRBD1. CDR1 SQVTM and CDR2 ANQGSEA come from the germline V gene. The CDR3 is 13 amino acids. V gave up 4 bases and J gave up 5 bases; unmatched junction bases: 2. In DNA form, the CDR3 reads TGCAGCGTTGGGGGACAGAATAATTCACCCCTCCACTTT. Its translation is CSVGGQNNSPLHF.

This clone was recorded a few times. This sequence joins TRBV18 and TRBJ2-1, with 7 nucleotides matching TRBD1. Germline V CDR1 and CDR2: KGHSH, LQKENI. The CDR3 spans 14 residues. Trimming took 3 bases from V and 9 from J; bases not matched to a gene: 8. CDR3 bases: TGTGCCAGCTCACCGGTAAACAGGGGTGGTGAGCAGTTCTTC. Translated: CASSPVNRGGEQFF.

This clone occurred a few times. The chain carries TRBV10-3 and TRBJ2-1; TRBD2 matches at 9 bases. Losses at the gene ends were 10 bases for V and 0 bases for J; bases not matched to a gene: 7. Per the germline V gene, CDR1 is ENHRY and CDR2 is SYGVKD. CDR3 size: 15 residues. CDR3 nucleotide sequence: TGTGCCAGCAGGGGAGCGGGGGGCTCCTACAATGAGCAGTTCTTC. It yields the protein CASRGAGGSYNEQFF.

J is TRBJ1-1 and V is TRBV2, with D possibly being TRBD1 (6 bases). In germline, CDR1 is SNHLY, CDR2 FYNNEI. Trimming cost V 1 base and J 5 bases, with 11 bases left between them. This CDR3 comprises 14 residues. CDR3 nucleotides: TGTGCCAGCAGTGAAGGGGGGCAGGGGACTGAAGCTTTCTTT. Translated: CASSEGGQGTEAFF.

V usage is TRBV25-1 and J usage is TRBJ2-7; D is undetermined. Germline V CDR1 and CDR2: MGHDK, SYGVNS. This CDR3 spans 13 amino acids. V lost 4 bases and J 1 base, leaving 8 bases between the germline ends. Here the CDR3 reads CASSARHSYEQYF. CDR3 sequence (DNA): TGTGCCAGCAGTGCCCGACATTCCTACGAGCAGTACTTC.

Here the CDR3 reads CASSPDTGNPSYFPYF. CDR3 sequence (DNA): TGTGCCAGCTCACCAGACACAGGGAACCCCTCGTACTTCCCGTACTTC. This chain links TRBV18 with TRBJ2-7; D might be TRBD1 (6 bases). V was shortened by 2 bases and J by 12 bases, with 26 bases between the two germline ends. This CDR3 has 16 amino acids. CDR1 is KGHSH, CDR2 LQKENI, per germline.

The rearrangement uses TRBV7-2 and TRBJ2-7; D remains unclear. The DNA end favors TRBJ2-5, so the J call may be wrong. CDR3 length: 12 amino acids. Germline CDR1 reads SGHTA; CDR2 reads FQGNSA. CDR3 in amino acids: CASSFLAETQYF. In nucleotides, the CDR3 is TGTGCCAGCAGCTTTTTAGCTGAGACCCAGTACTTC.